These 29 T cell receptor beta chains originate from one sample sequenced in a study of PD-1 blockade in classical Hodgkin lymphoma. Each patient experienced a relapse that followed autologous stem cell transplantation, and brentuximab vedotin exposure varied. Clones were sequenced by immunoSEQ multiplex PCR, and TCRdb holds only the in-frame ones, with some missing. The data hold tens of thousands of clones, with 88% observed a single time. Sequenced material: peripheral blood mononuclear cells (PBMCs), taken at baseline. The receptors were sampled from a human donor with classical Hodgkin lymphoma.

This clone was detected only once. V usage is TRBV11-3 and J usage is TRBJ1-6; D remains unclear. Trimming stripped 2 bases from V and 0 bases from J, with 17 bases between. CDR1 SGHNT and CDR2 YENEEA come from the germline V gene. CDR3 length equals 19 residues. The CDR3 bases are TGTGCCAGCAGCTTATTGGGCCATGTGGCCGTCTCCTATAATTCACCCCTCCACTTT. Translated: CASSLLGHVAVSYNSPLHF.

The chain couples TRBV6-5 to TRBJ1-6; TRBD1 agrees at 8 bases. V shed 6 bases and J 10 bases; nucleotides not matched to a gene: 5. The CDR3 has 13 residues. CDR1 and CDR2 (germline): MNHEY, SVGAGI. The CDR3 loop reads CASSPGQVSPLHF. The DNA for the CDR3 is TGTGCCAGCAGCCCGGGACAGGTGTCACCCCTCCACTTT.

The CDR3 DNA sequence: TGTGCCAGCAGCTTATGGGACCCGGGCGGTCTGGCTGAAGCTTTCTTT. This encodes CASSLWDPGGLAEAFF. The gene calls are TRBV11-3 and TRBJ1-1; D possibly corresponds to TRBD1 (5 bases). Trimming cost V 2 bases and J 6 bases, with 19 bases left between them. The CDR3 has 16 residues. Germline CDR1 is SGHNT and CDR2 is YENEEA.

V gene TRBV7-3 combines with J gene TRBJ2-1, with D possibly matching TRBD2 (7 bases). The germline gives CDR1 SGHTA, CDR2 FQGTGA. V was cut by 5 bases and J by 1 base, with 12 bases left in between. The CDR3 extends over 15 amino acids. CDR3 protein: CASSPKGGSYNEQFF. The CDR3 nucleotides are TGTGCCAGCAGCCCTAAGGGGGGGTCCTACAATGAGCAGTTCTTC.

This clone has more than one count but fewer than ten. The chain links TRBV6-5 to TRBJ2-7; 7 nucleotides agree with TRBD1. The CDR3 length is 15 residues. CDR1 and CDR2 from the germline V gene are MNHEY and SVGAGI. The J segment lost 2 bases and the V segment lost 2 bases, leaving 6 bases of the junction unmatched. CDR3 sequence reads: CASSYATGITYEQYF. The CDR3 DNA follows: TGTGCCAGCAGTTACGCGACAGGGATTACCTACGAGCAGTACTTC.

This clone has just a few counts. The chain employs TRBV19 and TRBJ1-2; D is perhaps TRBD1 (6 bases). Germline V gives CDR1 LNHDA, CDR2 SQIVND (reference sequence). V gave up 7 bases and J gave up 6 bases, with 15 bases separating them. The CDR3 spans 13 residues. In nucleotides, the CDR3 is TGTGCCAGTAAAAAAACAGGGTCGAATGGCTACACCTTC. Amino acid sequence: CASKKTGSNGYTF.

The chain recombines TRBV19 with TRBJ2-7, with D uncertain. The CDR3 consists of 12 residues. Germline-derived CDR1 and CDR2 are LNHDA and SQIVND (reference sequence). V dropped 6 bases and J dropped 2 bases, with 8 bases sitting between them. Here the CDR3 DNA reads TGTGCCAGTAGCAACTTGGCCTACGAGCAGTACTTC. Translated, it gives CASSNLAYEQYF.

V is TRBV6-1 and J is TRBJ2-3, with 9 positions matching TRBD2. This CDR3 has 16 residues. Trimming cost V 0 bases and J 5 bases; bases outside gene matches: 6. Germline V lookup: CDR1 MNHNS, CDR2 SASEGT. The DNA of the CDR3 is TGTGCCAGCAGTGAAGCGAGGCGGGGGGGCAAAGATACGCAGTATTTT. This translates into CASSEARRGGKDTQYF.

The V and J genes are TRBV9 and TRBJ2-7; a weak D match, TRBD2 (6 bases). Germline CDR1 SGDLS, CDR2 YYNGEE. There are 16 residues in the CDR3. The V end lost 0 bases, the J end lost 0 bases, and 13 bases lay between the germline ends. The CDR3 reads CASSVGGGLSSYEQYF. CDR3 nucleotides: TGTGCCAGCAGCGTAGGGGGAGGCCTTTCCTCCTACGAGCAGTACTTC.

The chain has TRBV15 and TRBJ2-3; 7 nucleotides align to TRBD2. J lost 2 bases, V lost 5 bases, and 7 bases had no gene match. CDR1 is LNHNV and CDR2 is YYDKDF in the germline V gene (reference sequence). The CDR3 length is 15 residues. The CDR3 sequence is CATSQRGTTTDTQYF. CDR3 coding DNA: TGTGCCACCAGCCAGCGGGGAACCACCACAGATACGCAGTATTTT.

This clone was seen once. The chain has TRBV7-6 and TRBJ1-1; no clear D. Germline lookup yields CDR1 SGHVS and CDR2 FNYEAQ. V gave up 0 bases and J gave up 3 bases, with 11 bases separating them. The CDR3 totals 15 residues. CDR3 coding DNA: TGTGCCAGCAGCTTAGCGGGATTGGGCTACACTGAAGCTTTCTTT. Protein: CASSLAGLGYTEAFF.

The chain combines TRBV19 with TRBJ1-1, with a possible D match to TRBD1 (5 bases). Trimming stripped 3 bases from V and 3 bases from J, with 8 bases between. The CDR3 runs to 13 residues. The germline V gene has CDR1 LNHDA and CDR2 SQIVND (reference sequence). The CDR3 region has the DNA TGTGCCAGTAGTATTCGAGGGGACACTGAAGCTTTCTTT. Its translation: CASSIRGDTEAFF.

In its sample, this clone was seen a few times. The chain combines TRBV7-6 with TRBJ1-2, with 7 bases identical to TRBD1. V was clipped by 1 base and J by 3 bases; unmatched bases: 5. The length of the CDR3 is 15 residues. Germline V gives CDR1 SGHVS, CDR2 FNYEAQ. The DNA of the CDR3 is TGTGCCAGCAGCTTAGACAGGGGTCCTTACTATGGCTACACCTTC. This encodes CASSLDRGPYYGYTF.

The chain has TRBV2 and TRBJ2-1; no reliable D call. Trimming shortened V by 4 bases and J by 0 bases, and 10 bases separated the two germline ends. The length of the CDR3 is 15 residues. Germline CDR1 and CDR2: SNHLY and FYNNEI. CDR3 DNA: TGTGCCAGCAGTGGACGTACCAGCTCCTACAATGAGCAGTTCTTC. Protein sequence: CASSGRTSSYNEQFF.

The chain uses TRBV18 and TRBJ2-3, with TRBD2 matching 13 bases. Germline V gene data show CDR1 as KGHSH and CDR2 as LQKENI. The CDR3 sequence is 16 residues long. V dropped 3 bases and J dropped 5; count of bases not matched to a gene: 5. The CDR3 DNA reads as TGTGCCAGCTCACCCGGGACTAGCGGGGCTGTAGATACGCAGTATTTT. Protein product: CASSPGTSGAVDTQYF.

This clone was observed many times. The same CDR3 arises from other DNA sequences in this sample as well. The chain's CDR3 is CASSLGGASYNEQFF. In DNA form, the CDR3 reads TGTGCCAGTAGTTTGGGGGGCGCCTCCTACAATGAGCAGTTCTTC. This chain uses TRBV19 with TRBJ2-1; perhaps D is TRBD1 or TRBD2 (6 bases each). CDR3 size: 15 residues. The germline V gene encodes CDR1 LNHDA and CDR2 SQIVND (reference sequence). Trimming took 5 bases from V and 0 from J, leaving 11 bases between them.

V and J are TRBV9 and TRBJ2-7; TRBD2 might be the D (6 bases). The CDR3 is made up of 14 amino acids. The V gene's germline CDR1 is SGDLS and CDR2 YYNGEE. The V and J ends lost 0 bases and 1 base respectively, with 8 bases between them. The CDR3 region is CASSVVGGSYEQYF. The CDR3 coding sequence is TGTGCCAGCAGCGTAGTTGGGGGGTCCTACGAGCAGTACTTC.

The gene calls are TRBV15 and TRBJ1-6; tentative D call: TRBD1 (6 bases). Germline V gene sequence: CDR1 LNHNV, CDR2 YYDKDF (reference sequence). The V gene lost 3 bases and the J gene lost 5 bases, with 17 bases spanning the gap. The CDR3 covers 17 residues. CDR3 protein: CATSRRTGTSNNSPLHF. The CDR3 region has the DNA TGTGCCACCAGCAGGAGGACGGGGACATCAAATAATTCACCCCTCCACTTT.

The chain joins TRBV7-9 to TRBJ1-2; D remains ambiguous. Germline V gene data show CDR1 as SEHNR and CDR2 as FQNEAQ (reference sequence). V was trimmed by 1 base and J by 4 bases, leaving 10 bases between them. This CDR3 region has 14 residues. In DNA, the CDR3 is TGTGCCAGCAGCTTAGGTGACGGGTTCTATGGCTACACCTTC. This sequence encodes CASSLGDGFYGYTF.

This chain connects TRBV28 to TRBJ2-6; possibly TRBD2 for D (5 bases). The V and J ends lost 7 bases and 1 base respectively, with 14 bases between them. The CDR3 runs to 16 residues. Germline lookup yields CDR1 MDHEN and CDR2 SYDVKM. CDR3 nucleotides: TGTGCCAGCACATCCGCCGGGGTTTCTGGGGCCAACGTCCTGACTTTC. Translating gives CASTSAGVSGANVLTF.

This clone is a singleton in its sample. The chain couples TRBV6-6 to TRBJ2-2, with 11 nucleotides matching TRBD1. Per germline, CDR1 MNHNY and CDR2 SVGAGI (reference sequence). The CDR3 is made up of 14 amino acids. V dropped 6 bases and J dropped 6; count of bases not matched to a gene: 3. The CDR3: CASRRGQGAGELFF. DNA for the CDR3: TGTGCCAGCAGAAGGGGACAGGGGGCCGGGGAGCTGTTTTTT.

About this clone itself: The junction does not match germline at one end; this may be a read error. CDR3 protein: CASSVDTQAQHF. The CDR3 coding sequence is TGTGCCAGCAGTGTGGACACTCAGGCCCAGCATTTT. V and J are TRBV11-1 and TRBJ1-5; D perhaps matches TRBD1 (5 bases). The CDR3 totals 12 residues. The V gene's germline CDR1 is SGHAT and CDR2 FQDESV (reference sequence).

A remark on this clone: The germline gene is not matched at one end of the junction; a read error may be the cause. The CDR3 DNA reads TGTGCCAGCAGCTTTACAGGGGAGTTC. Protein: CASSFTGEF. V and J are TRBV7-2 and TRBJ1-2, with 7 positions matching TRBD1. The CDR3 is 9 amino acids. In germline, CDR1 is SGHTA, CDR2 FQGNSA.

This chain uses TRBV10-3 with TRBJ1-1; D gene uncertain. V was shortened by 2 bases and J by 4 bases, with 29 bases between the two germline ends. Germline V gene lookup returns CDR1 ENHRY and CDR2 SYGVKD. The CDR3 length is 20 residues. CDR3 in amino acids: CAISEGPRAGRVETFTEAFF. The DNA of the CDR3 is TGTGCCATCAGTGAGGGACCTCGGGCAGGAAGGGTCGAGACGTTCACTGAAGCTTTCTTT.

This rearrangement joins TRBV9 to TRBJ1-4, with TRBD1 as a possible D gene (6 bases). Germline values: CDR1 SGDLS, CDR2 YYNGEE. This CDR3 is built from 15 residues. V shed 0 bases and J shed 5 bases, with 11 bases lying between them. CDR3 in amino acids: CASSVAGGGNEKLFF. For the CDR3, the DNA is TGTGCCAGCAGCGTAGCTGGGGGCGGGAATGAAAAACTGTTTTTT.

This clone appeared once. CDR3 DNA: TGCGCCAGCAGCCAAGATTGGTTTCAGAACTCTGGGGCCAACGTCCTGACTTTC. Protein product: CASSQDWFQNSGANVLTF. The chain recombines TRBV4-1 with TRBJ2-6, with D unclear. The CDR3 is made up of 18 amino acids. The ends were cut back, 0 bases at V and 0 bases at J, with 12 bases in the middle. The germline CDR1 and CDR2 sequences are MGHRA and YSYEKL.

The chain has TRBV11-3 and TRBJ2-7; D gene ambiguous. Deletions cut 4 bases from V and 5 bases from J, with 9 bases between. Germline lookup yields CDR1 SGHNT and CDR2 YENEEA. The CDR3 extends over 12 amino acids. For the CDR3, the DNA is TGTGCCAGCAGCTCACGTCCCCACGAGCAGTACTTC. Translated: CASSSRPHEQYF. The variable domain in full, with the rest retrieved from reference TRBV11-3 and TRBJ2-7, is EAGVVQSPRYKIIEKKQPVAFWCNPISGHNTLYWYLQNLGQGPELLIRYENEEAVDDSQLPKDRFSAERLKGVDSTLKIQPAELGDSAVYLCASSSRPHEQYFGPGTRLTVT.

J is TRBJ2-7 and V is TRBV29-1, with TRBD1 matching over 9 bases. After removal of 7 bases from V and 2 bases from J, the junction contained 3 bases not matched to a gene. The CDR3 has 12 amino acids. In germline, CDR1 is SQVTM, CDR2 ANQGSEA. Here the CDR3 reads CSAGTGTYEQYF. CDR3 nucleotide sequence: TGCAGCGCCGGGACAGGGACCTACGAGCAGTACTTC.

The CDR3 loop reads CASSSRGAGSDNEQFF. In DNA, the CDR3 is TGTGCCAGCAGCTCACGTGGGGCGGGGAGCGACAATGAGCAGTTCTTC. The genes are TRBV11-2 and TRBJ2-1; the D gene is possibly TRBD2 (6 bases). Germline CDR1 is SGHAT and CDR2 is FQNNGV. The CDR3 is made up of 16 amino acids. V lost 4 bases and J 5 bases, leaving 18 bases between the germline ends.